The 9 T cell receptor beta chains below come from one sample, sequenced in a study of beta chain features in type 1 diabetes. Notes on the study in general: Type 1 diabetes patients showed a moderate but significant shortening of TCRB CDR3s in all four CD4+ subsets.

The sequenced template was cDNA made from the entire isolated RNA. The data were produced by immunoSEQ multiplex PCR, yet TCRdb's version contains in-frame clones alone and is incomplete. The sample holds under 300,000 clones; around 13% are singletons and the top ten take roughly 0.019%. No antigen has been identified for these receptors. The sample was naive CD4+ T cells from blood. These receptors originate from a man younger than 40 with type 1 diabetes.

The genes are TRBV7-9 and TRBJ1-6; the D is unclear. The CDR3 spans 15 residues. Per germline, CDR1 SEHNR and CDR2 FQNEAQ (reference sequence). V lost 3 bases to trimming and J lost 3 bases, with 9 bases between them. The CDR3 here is CASSLTGNYNSPLHF. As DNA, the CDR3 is TGTGCCAGCAGCTTGACCGGGAACTATAATTCACCCCTCCACTTT.

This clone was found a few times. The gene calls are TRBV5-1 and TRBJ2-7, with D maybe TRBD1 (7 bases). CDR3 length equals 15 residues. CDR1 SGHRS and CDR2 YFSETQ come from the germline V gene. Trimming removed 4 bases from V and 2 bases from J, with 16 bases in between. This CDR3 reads CASSSSRDRAYEQYF. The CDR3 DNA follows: TGCGCCAGCAGCAGCTCGCGGGACAGAGCCTACGAGCAGTACTTC.

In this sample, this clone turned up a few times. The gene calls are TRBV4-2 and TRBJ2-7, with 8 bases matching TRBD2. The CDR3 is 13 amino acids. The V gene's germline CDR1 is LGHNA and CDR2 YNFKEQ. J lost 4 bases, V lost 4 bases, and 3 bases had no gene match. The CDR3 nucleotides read TGTGCCAGCAGCCGAGGGACTAGTTACGAGCAGTACTTC. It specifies CASSRGTSYEQYF.

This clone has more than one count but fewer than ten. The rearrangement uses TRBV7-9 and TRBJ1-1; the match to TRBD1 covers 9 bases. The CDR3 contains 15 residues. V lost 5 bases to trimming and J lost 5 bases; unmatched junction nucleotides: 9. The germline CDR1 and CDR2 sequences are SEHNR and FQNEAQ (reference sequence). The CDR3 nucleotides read TGTGCCAGCAGCCGCCATAACAGGGGGCGGACTGAAGCTTTCTTT. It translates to CASSRHNRGRTEAFF.

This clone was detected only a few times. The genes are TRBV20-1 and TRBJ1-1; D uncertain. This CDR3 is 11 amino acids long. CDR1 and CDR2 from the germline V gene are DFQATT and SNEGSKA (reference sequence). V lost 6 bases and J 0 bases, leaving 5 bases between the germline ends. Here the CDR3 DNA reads TGCAGTGCCGGGATGAACACTGAAGCTTTCTTT. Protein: CSAGMNTEAFF.

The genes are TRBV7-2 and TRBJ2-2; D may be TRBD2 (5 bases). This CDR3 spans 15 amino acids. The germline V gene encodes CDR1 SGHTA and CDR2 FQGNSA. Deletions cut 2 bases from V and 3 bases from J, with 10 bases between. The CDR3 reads CASSLSGSDTGELFF. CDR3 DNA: TGTGCCAGCAGCTTATCGGGGTCCGACACCGGGGAGCTGTTTTTT.

CDR3 loop: CASSPNSRVETEAFF. The CDR3 DNA reads TGTGCCAGCTCACCGAATAGCAGGGTGGAGACTGAAGCTTTCTTT. The rearrangement links TRBV18 to TRBJ1-1; perhaps TRBD1 as D (5 bases). Germline V lookup: CDR1 KGHSH, CDR2 LQKENI. Deletions cut 3 bases from V and 5 bases from J, with 16 bases between. This CDR3 comprises 15 residues.

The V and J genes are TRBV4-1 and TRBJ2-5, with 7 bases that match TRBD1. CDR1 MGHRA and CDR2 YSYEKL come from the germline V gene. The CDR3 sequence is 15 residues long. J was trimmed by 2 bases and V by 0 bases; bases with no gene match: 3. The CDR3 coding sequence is TGCGCCAGCAGCCAAGACCCCAGGGGGCAAGAGACCCAGTACTTC. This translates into CASSQDPRGQETQYF.

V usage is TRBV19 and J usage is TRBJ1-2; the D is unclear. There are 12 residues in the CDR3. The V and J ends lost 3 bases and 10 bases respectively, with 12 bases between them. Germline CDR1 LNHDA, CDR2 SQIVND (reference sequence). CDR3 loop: CASSIARGNYTF. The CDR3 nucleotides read TGTGCCAGTAGTATCGCGCGCGGGAACTACACCTTC.